Below are 26 T cell receptor beta chains sequenced from a single sample in a study of OX40 agonist ivuxolimab in advanced cancers. Sequenced by immunoSEQ multiplex PCR; TCRdb stores in-frame clones only, minus some. The sample lists 50,000 to 60,000 clones, 82% seen once, with around 1.6% in the top ten. Sample: CD4+ or CD8+ T cells sorted from blood, taken in a trial of the OX40 agonist ivuxolimab. The receptors here all came from an adult with an advanced solid tumor such as melanoma, head and neck, liver or kidney cancer.

The V and J genes are TRBV30 and TRBJ2-2, with D perhaps TRBD2 (6 bases). V lost 0 bases, J lost 5 bases, and 16 bases lay in between. Germline CDR1 reads GTSNPN; CDR2 reads SVGIG (reference sequence). The CDR3 extends over 16 amino acids. DNA for the CDR3: TGTGCCTGGAGTGTACGAGGGAGGTCACGAACCGGGGAGCTGTTTTTT. Encoded protein: CAWSVRGRSRTGELFF.

The chain recombines TRBV5-6 with TRBJ2-5; TRBD2 aligns across 9 bases. The CDR3 sequence is 17 residues long. CDR1 is SGHDT and CDR2 is YYEEEE in the germline V gene. Unmatched junction bases numbered 6, after V lost 0 bases and J lost 0 bases. The CDR3 DNA sequence: TGTGCCAGCAGCTTGGTAGCGGGGGCCTTTAACCAAGAGACCCAGTACTTC. This gives the protein CASSLVAGAFNQETQYF.

The rearrangement links TRBV20-1 to TRBJ1-6; no reliable D call. The CDR3 has 11 residues. The V gene's germline CDR1 is DFQATT and CDR2 SNEGSKA (reference sequence). Trimming pared 5 bases from V and 14 bases from J, leaving 13 bases between. The CDR3 loop is CSAPDAATLHF. The DNA for the CDR3 is TGCAGTGCTCCGGACGCGGCCACCCTCCACTTT.

In its sample, this clone was seen once. The rearrangement uses TRBV5-1 and TRBJ1-2; D unresolved. The CDR3 covers 16 residues. V lost 0 bases to trimming and J lost 2 bases, with 14 bases between them. CDR1 and CDR2 from the germline V gene are SGHRS and YFSETQ. DNA of the CDR3: TGCGCCAGCAGCTTGGCTGAGCCCCCTGGGAACTATGGCTACACCTTC. Translated, it gives CASSLAEPPGNYGYTF.

This clone was detected once. The genes are TRBV11-2 and TRBJ2-3; D is ambiguous. Trimming stripped 3 bases from V and 2 bases from J, with 6 bases between. Looked up from germline, CDR1 is SGHAT and CDR2 is FQNNGV. This CDR3 is built from 13 residues. The CDR3 region is CASSLTNTDTQYF. Here the CDR3 DNA reads TGTGCCAGCAGCTTGACAAACACAGATACGCAGTATTTT.

V is TRBV5-4 and J is TRBJ2-5; possible D gene TRBD2, 7 bases. V dropped 2 bases and J dropped 5 bases, with 16 bases sitting between them. CDR1 and CDR2 (germline): SGHNT, YYREEE (reference sequence). This CDR3 has 15 residues. CDR3 amino acids: CASSLRGGGEETQYF. The CDR3 nucleotides read TGTGCCAGCAGCTTACGGGGCGGGGGCGAGGAGACCCAGTACTTC.

This clone was seen a single time. This chain uses TRBV19 with TRBJ2-4; D may be TRBD2 (5 bases). Trimming removed 10 bases from V and 4 bases from J, with 20 bases in between. The CDR3 has 15 amino acids. The germline CDR1 and CDR2 sequences are LNHDA and SQIVND (reference sequence). The CDR3 nucleotides are TGTGCCACTGCCTCAGGTGCTAGAGGGAAAAACATTCAGTACTTC. Protein product: CATASGARGKNIQYF.

The rearrangement links TRBV5-6 to TRBJ1-2, with 7 bases matching TRBD1. There are 14 residues in the CDR3. The germline CDR1 and CDR2 sequences are SGHDT and YYEEEE. The J segment lost 7 bases and the V segment lost 4 bases, leaving 10 bases of the junction unmatched. The CDR3 coding sequence is TGTGCCAGCAGCCGAAAGACAGGGCTGGGTGGCTACACCTTC. This gives the protein CASSRKTGLGGYTF.

In its sample, this clone was seen a few times. The chain is built from TRBV5-1 and TRBJ2-1, with TRBD2 identical over 9 bases. The CDR3 is 18 amino acids. V was pared by 4 bases and J by 0 bases, with 11 bases of the junction left unmatched. Germline CDR1 is SGHRS and CDR2 is YFSETQ. CDR3: CASSPTRSTSGSYNEQFF. CDR3 DNA sequence: TGCGCCAGCAGCCCAACCAGGTCGACTAGCGGCTCCTACAATGAGCAGTTCTTC.

Here the CDR3 DNA reads TGCGCCAGCAGCCAATACGAAGCGCAGGGAGGGGATACGCAGTATTTT. Its translation: CASSQYEAQGGDTQYF. The chain recombines TRBV4-3 with TRBJ2-3, with 7 positions matching TRBD2. The ends lost 2 bases at V and 6 bases at J; junction bases unmatched: 11. This CDR3 contains 16 residues. CDR1 is LGHNA, CDR2 YSLEER, per germline.

This clone was found once. V is TRBV6-5 and J is TRBJ1-1; possibly TRBD1 for D (5 bases). Germline CDR1 is MNHEY and CDR2 is SVGAGI. The CDR3 is 14 amino acids. Trimming shortened V by 3 bases and J by 1 base, and 9 bases separated the two germline ends. CDR3 sequence (DNA): TGTGCCAGCAGTTATTCTGGGGCGAACACTGAAGCTTTCTTT. Translating it yields CASSYSGANTEAFF.

This chain connects TRBV4-2 to TRBJ2-2; 8 bases agree with TRBD2. With V trimmed by 1 base and J by 6 bases, 4 bases remained unmatched. This CDR3 contains 15 residues. Germline V gene sequence: CDR1 LGHNA, CDR2 YNFKEQ. The CDR3 loop reads CASSQGGGTAGELFF. The CDR3 coding sequence is TGTGCCAGCAGCCAAGGCGGGGGGACCGCCGGGGAGCTGTTTTTT.

This chain links TRBV7-3 with TRBJ2-1, with D perhaps TRBD1 (7 bases). This CDR3 has 15 residues. V dropped 5 bases and J dropped 6 bases, with 17 bases sitting between them. In germline, CDR1 is SGHTA, CDR2 FQGTGA. The CDR3 sequence: CASSPTGQGGNEQFF. CDR3 DNA: TGTGCCAGCAGCCCGACCGGGCAGGGGGGCAATGAGCAGTTCTTC.

The chain joins TRBV7-2 to TRBJ2-5, with D possibly TRBD1 on 6 matching bases. The CDR3 spans 15 residues. CDR1 and CDR2 from the germline V gene are SGHTA and FQGNSA. Deletions cut 2 bases from V and 4 bases from J, with 14 bases between. The CDR3 DNA sequence: TGTGCCAGCAGCTTAACAGGGAACCGGGGAGAGACCCAGTACTTC. This translates into CASSLTGNRGETQYF.

The chain employs TRBV7-9 and TRBJ1-2, with 9 bases fitting TRBD1. After removal of 6 bases from V and 8 bases from J, the junction contained 7 bases not matched to a gene. Per the germline V gene, CDR1 is SEHNR and CDR2 is FQNEAQ (reference sequence). The CDR3 loop spans 13 amino acids. CDR3 in amino acids: CASSLTGTGGYTF. CDR3 coding DNA: TGTGCCAGCAGTCTTACCGGGACAGGGGGCTACACCTTC.

This clone occurred a few times. This chain joins TRBV29-1 and TRBJ1-1; the D is unclear. In germline, CDR1 is SQVTM, CDR2 ANQGSEA. This CDR3 has 12 amino acids. Trimming left V 2 bases short and J 1 base short, with 5 bases between. CDR3 nucleotide sequence: TGCAGCGTTGAATCAGGGAACACTGAAGCTTTCTTT. Its protein product is CSVESGNTEAFF. Complete variable domain (other parts from reference TRBV29-1 and TRBJ1-1): SAVISQKPSRDICQRGTSLTIQCQVDSQVTMMFWYRQQPGQSLTLIATANQGSEATYESGFVIDKFPISRPNLTFSTLTVSNMSPEDSSIYLCSVESGNTEAFFGQGTRLTVV.

As for this clone: The junction departs from the called germline gene at one end, perhaps through a read error. The V gene is TRBV7-7, the J gene TRBJ2-3; 8 bases are a match to TRBD2. This CDR3 is 14 amino acids long. Germline V lookup: CDR1 SSHAT, CDR2 FNYEAQ (reference sequence). The DNA of the CDR3 is TGTGCTAGCAGCCAAGGACTAGCTGGGGATACGCAGTATTTT. Translation: CASSQGLAGDTQYF.

This clone was counted once. V and J are TRBV21-1 and TRBJ2-7; the D call in the table, TRBD2, was not verified against the DNA. TRBV21-1 is a pseudogene. The CDR3 loop spans 16 amino acids. Written as DNA, the CDR3 is TGTGCCAGCAGCAAAGCCGATAGAATTTCCTCCTACGAGCAGTACTTC. Translation gives CASSKADRISSYEQYF.

The J gene is TRBJ1-5, the V gene TRBV29-1, with 10 bases fitting TRBD1. The CDR3 consists of 14 residues. Germline values: CDR1 SQVTM, CDR2 ANQGSEA. V lost 5 bases and J lost 3; bases outside the gene matches: 4. The CDR3 bases are TGCAGCGTTTCGACAGGGGGCACCAATCAGCCCCAGCATTTT. Translation: CSVSTGGTNQPQHF. Based on the CDR3 plus reference TRBV29-1 and TRBJ1-5, the full variable domain is SAVISQKPSRDICQRGTSLTIQCQVDSQVTMMFWYRQQPGQSLTLIATANQGSEATYESGFVIDKFPISRPNLTFSTLTVSNMSPEDSSIYLCSVSTGGTNQPQHFGDGTRLSIL.

V usage is TRBV7-9 and J usage is TRBJ1-6; D call uncertain. In germline, CDR1 is SEHNR, CDR2 FQNEAQ (reference sequence). Trimming removed 5 bases from V and 10 bases from J, with 12 bases in between. The CDR3 loop spans 13 amino acids. The CDR3 is CASSPMEGSPLHF. DNA for the CDR3: TGTGCCAGCAGCCCGATGGAGGGCTCACCCCTCCACTTT.

V usage is TRBV5-1 and J usage is TRBJ1-5; D is ambiguous. The length of the CDR3 is 15 residues. Germline V gene sequence: CDR1 SGHRS, CDR2 YFSETQ. The ends were cut back, 1 base at V and 4 bases at J, with 12 bases in the middle. The CDR3, as DNA: TGCGCCAGCAGCTTGTTGGGCGGTAGGAATCAGCCCCAGCATTTT. Translating it yields CASSLLGGRNQPQHF.

J is TRBJ2-7 and V is TRBV18, with 8 nucleotides matching TRBD1. CDR1 and CDR2 (germline): KGHSH, LQKENI. With 2 bases clipped from V and 3 bases from J, the junction kept 0 bases outside the gene matches. The CDR3 runs 13 residues. Here the CDR3 reads CASSPTGGYEQYF. In DNA form, the CDR3 reads TGTGCCAGCTCACCAACAGGGGGCTACGAGCAGTACTTC.

The CDR3 sequence: CASSPSGPRSGNTIYF. DNA of the CDR3: TGTGCCAGCAGCCCGTCGGGGCCCCGCTCTGGAAACACCATATATTTT. The V and J genes are TRBV7-2 and TRBJ1-3, with D possibly being TRBD1 (5 bases). V gave up 5 bases and J gave up 0 bases, with 14 bases separating them. The CDR3 runs to 16 residues. Germline assignment: CDR1 SGHTA and CDR2 FQGNSA. The full variable domain, in which reference TRBV7-2 and TRBJ1-3 provide the parts outside the CDR3, is GAGVSQSPSNKVTEKGKDVELRCDPISGHTALYWYRQSLGQGLEFLIYFQGNSAPDKSGLPSDRFSAERTGGSVSTLTIQRTQQEDSAVYLCASSPSGPRSGNTIYFGEGSWLTVV.

This clone has a handful of counts. The chain has TRBV12-5 and TRBJ2-3; 11 bases are shared with TRBD2. This CDR3 is 20 amino acids long. In germline, CDR1 is LGHNT, CDR2 FRNRAP. V shed 5 bases, J shed 0 bases, and the junction held 16 bases outside the gene matches. In nucleotides, the CDR3 is TGTGCTAGTGGTCGCCCGACTAGCGGGATGTCTATTACTAGCACAGATACGCAGTATTTT. Protein: CASGRPTSGMSITSTDTQYF.

The count of this clone is one. The chain recombines TRBV12-5 with TRBJ2-2; weak D call: TRBD1 (6 bases). The CDR3 runs 16 residues. Germline CDR1 reads LGHNT; CDR2 reads FRNRAP. Trimming removed 5 bases at V and 6 bases at J, with 19 bases between. Here the CDR3 DNA reads TGTGCTAGTGGTCCCGTCCCAGGGGCGCGGGCCGGGGAGCTGTTTTTT. Translated: CASGPVPGARAGELFF.

The chain combines TRBV11-2 with TRBJ2-7, with 9 bases that match TRBD1. This CDR3 is built from 15 residues. V shed 2 bases, J shed 5 bases, and the junction held 7 bases outside the gene matches. Germline values: CDR1 SGHAT, CDR2 FQNNGV. CDR3 in amino acids: CASSLSPQGADEQYF. DNA of the CDR3: TGTGCCAGCAGCTTAAGCCCACAGGGGGCCGACGAGCAGTACTTC.